The next 10 T cell receptor beta chains were all read from a single sample in a study of CD8 T cells in Susac syndrome. cDNA came from around 0.5 to 1 ug RNA primed by random hexamers. TCRdb re-derived calls from the immunoSEQ multiplex PCR reads in MiXCR, one entry per CDR3 protein. The profile shows more than 250,000 distinct CDR3 sequences, 92% of them singletons. Material: CD4+ T cells from PBMCs. These receptors were collected from a human donor with multiple sclerosis.

The chain has TRBV18 and TRBJ2-1, with 7 bases lining up with TRBD2. J gave up 5 bases and V 8 bases, and 12 bases lay outside the gene matches. The CDR3 has 15 amino acids. Germline assignment: CDR1 KGHSH and CDR2 LQKENI. The CDR3 region has the DNA TGTGCCAGCCGAGCGTCTAGCGGTAAGCACAATGAGCAGTTCTTC. Its protein is CASRASSGKHNEQFF.

The V gene is TRBV7-9, the J gene TRBJ2-4, with 9 bases fitting TRBD1. The CDR3 totals 18 residues. The V and J ends lost 1 base and 5 bases, in that order; junction bases with no gene match: 12. Germline V gene data show CDR1 as SEHNR and CDR2 as FQNEAQ (reference sequence). The CDR3 reads CASSLGTGGISRQNIQYF. CDR3 in DNA: TGTGCCAGCAGCTTAGGCACAGGGGGCATCTCACGCCAAAACATTCAGTACTTC. Drawing the rest from reference TRBV7-9 and TRBJ2-4, the complete variable domain is DTGVSQNPRHKITKRGQNVTFRCDPISEHNRLYWYRQTLGQGPEFLTYFQNEAQLEKSRLLSDRFSAERPKGSFSTLEIQRTEQGDSAMYLCASSLGTGGISRQNIQYFGAGTRLSVL.

The chain recombines TRBV5-1 with TRBJ1-1, with D tentatively TRBD1 (6 bases). This CDR3 is 14 amino acids long. CDR1 SGHRS and CDR2 YFSETQ come from the germline V gene. V was cut by 5 bases and J by 1 base, with 12 bases left in between. For the CDR3, the DNA is TGCGCCAGCAGTTATCAGGGGAGGAACACTGAAGCTTTCTTT. Translated: CASSYQGRNTEAFF.

The genes are TRBV4-3 and TRBJ2-5; 10 nucleotides line up with TRBD2. The germline V gene has CDR1 LGHNA and CDR2 YSLEER. CDR3 length equals 19 residues. V trimming: 0 bases; J trimming: 4 bases; junction bases outside the gene matches: 14. This CDR3 is CASSQDPRTAGGFRETQYF. The CDR3, as DNA: TGCGCCAGCAGCCAAGACCCCAGGACAGCGGGAGGGTTCAGAGAGACCCAGTACTTC.

V and J are TRBV29-1 and TRBJ2-3; D is tentatively TRBD1 or TRBD2 (5 bases each). This CDR3 comprises 13 residues. In germline, CDR1 is SQVTM, CDR2 ANQGSEA. The V end lost 7 bases, the J end lost 5 bases, and 16 bases lay between the germline ends. CDR3 DNA sequence: TGCAGCGCTCCGGGGCCGGAGAGAGATACGCAGTATTTT. The encoded protein is CSAPGPERDTQYF.

V usage is TRBV29-1 and J usage is TRBJ1-4, with D possibly matching TRBD1 (5 bases). Germline V gene sequence: CDR1 SQVTM, CDR2 ANQGSEA. The V end lost 4 bases, the J end lost 8 bases, and 11 bases lay between the germline ends. This CDR3 contains 12 residues. CDR3 in amino acids: CSVVQGAEKLFF. In DNA form, the CDR3 reads TGCAGCGTTGTCCAGGGCGCAGAAAAACTGTTTTTT.

The chain employs TRBV20-1 and TRBJ1-2; D call uncertain. V was clipped by 5 bases and J by 0 bases, with 13 bases between them. This CDR3 region has 14 residues. CDR1 is DFQATT, CDR2 SNEGSKA, per germline (reference sequence). For the CDR3, the DNA is TGCAGTGCTCCTCAAGGGAGTGCTAACTATGGCTACACCTTC. This gives the protein CSAPQGSANYGYTF.

The chain couples TRBV4-2 to TRBJ2-5; the match to TRBD2 covers 9 bases. V lost 1 base and J lost 3; bases outside the gene matches: 6. In germline, CDR1 is LGHNA, CDR2 YNFKEQ. This CDR3 contains 16 residues. The CDR3 is CASSQVIAGEKETQYF. The DNA of the CDR3 is TGTGCCAGCAGCCAAGTAATAGCGGGGGAAAAAGAGACCCAGTACTTC.

Only one count was recorded for this clonotype. V usage is TRBV18 and J usage is TRBJ1-2; D gene unclear. The CDR3 loop spans 13 amino acids. Germline CDR1 KGHSH, CDR2 LQKENI. V dropped 3 bases and J dropped 8 bases, with 13 bases sitting between them. The CDR3 reads CASSPMAVKGYTF. The CDR3 DNA follows: TGTGCCAGCTCACCCATGGCAGTCAAAGGCTACACCTTC.

This clonotype has a single count. CDR3 bases: TGTGCCAGCAGCGACATAACCGGGACAGCCTTGTACGAGCAGTACTTC. Amino acid sequence: CASSDITGTALYEQYF. J is TRBJ2-7 and V is TRBV7-2, with 7 bases that match TRBD1. After removal of 5 bases from V and 4 bases from J, the junction contained 14 bases not matched to a gene. Germline V gene lookup returns CDR1 SGHTA and CDR2 FQGNSA. This CDR3 contains 16 residues.